This TCR beta chain stems from a study of response to subunit inactivated influenza vaccine. Study-level results: T cells newly recruited by each seasonal influenza vaccination are few, the authors suggested.

TCRdb recomputed calls from the RT-PCR reads with MiXCR, one row per CDR3 protein. The sample lists hundreds of thousands of distinct CDR3 sequences; 14% were seen once. A note on this clonotype: What it binds is not known.

The sequence came from a man between 50 and 59 years old who received an inactivated influenza vaccine. Sequenced material: PBMCs from blood, taken roughly 15 days before vaccination.

The CDR3 spells CASSPKDRVGEQYF. The CDR3 DNA follows: TGTGCCAGCAGCCCGAAAGACAGGGTGGGCGAGCAGTACTTC. The chain recombines TRBV3-1 with TRBJ2-7, with 7 bases matching TRBD1. Germline loops: CDR1 LGHDT, CDR2 YNNKEL (reference sequence). After removal of 4 bases from V and 6 bases from J, the junction contained 9 bases not matched to a gene. The CDR3 sequence is 14 residues long.